A selection of T cell receptor beta chains follows, all from one sample in a study of cytomegalovirus exposure and HLA in healthy donors. The method was immunoSEQ multiplex PCR; TCRdb's version includes in-frame clones alone and lacks a portion of them. The sample has around 130,000 clones; roughly 77% are singletons. Sequenced sample: PBMCs. These receptors originate from a man aged 35 to 55 in good health and CMV-seronegative. The CDR3 runs from the conserved cysteine through the conserved F or W. Fields, in order: J gene, V gene, clone size, D gene, CDR3 DNA, CDR3 protein. D genes are given only for firm matches. Size values are once, few and many counts, or a class for expanded clones, and some rows have none.

TRBJ2-7	TRBV7-2	-	-	TGTGCCAGCAGCTTAGACAGAGTCGAGCAGTACTTC	CASSLDRVEQYF
TRBJ1-2	TRBV19	few	-	TGTGCCAGTAGTACCAACGGCGGGACGGCGGGCTACACCTTC	CASSTNGGTAGYTF
TRBJ2-7	TRBV5-1	-	-	TGCGCCAGCAGCAAGGACTTCTACGAGCAGTACTTC	CASSKDFYEQYF
TRBJ2-7	TRBV4-2	few	TRBD2	TGTGCCAGCAGCGAAACCTCTAGCGGGAACTACGAGCAGTACTTC	CASSETSSGNYEQYF
TRBJ1-1	TRBV14	-	-	TGTGCCAGCAGTAGAGACAGGCTCTGGAAGGCTTTCTTT	CASSRDRLWKAFF
TRBJ1-4	TRBV7-9	-	-	TGTGCCAGCAGCTTAAACCAGGGGAATGAAAAACTGTTTTTT	CASSLNQGNEKLFF
TRBJ2-3	TRBV27	-	-	TGTGCCAGCAGTTTAAAGGCGCCCGCACAGGGACATACGCAGTATTTT	CASSLKAPAQGHTQYF
TRBJ2-6	TRBV28	-	-	TGTGCCAGCAGTTTTCGTCCGGGAACTGGGGCCAACGTCCTGACTTTC	CASSFRPGTGANVLTF
TRBJ2-7	TRBV25-1	few	-	TGTGCCAGCAGTGGGGTCCAGCCCGACAGGCTCTCCTACGAGCAGTACTTC	CASSGVQPDRLSYEQYF
TRBJ2-7	TRBV6-5	-	TRBD2	TGTGCCAGCAGTTACTCCACCAGCGGGACCTACGAGCAGTACTTC	CASSYSTSGTYEQYF
TRBJ2-1	TRBV14	-	-	TGTGCCAGCAGCCAAGTCAGGGGTAATGAGCAGTTCTTC	CASSQVRGNEQFF
TRBJ2-3	TRBV18	-	-	TGTGCCAGCTCACCACTTAAGCTGGCAGATACGCAGTATTTT	CASSPLKLADTQYF
TRBJ1-5	TRBV5-8	-	TRBD1	TGTGCCAGCAGCTTGGATACAGGGGCGATTAGCAATCAGCCCCAGCATTTT	CASSLDTGAISNQPQHF
TRBJ2-3	TRBV5-1	few	TRBD2	TGCGCCAGCAAACTAGCGGGCCACACCGGGGATACGCAGTATTTT	CASKLAGHTGDTQYF
TRBJ1-2	TRBV4-3	-	-	TGCGCCAGCAGCCAAGACATTCAAATCGGGGGCTACACCTTC	CASSQDIQIGGYTF
TRBJ1-2	TRBV7-9	-	-	TGTGCCAGCAGCTCGGAGGCTAAACAGGGATTTGGCTACACCTTC	CASSSEAKQGFGYTF
TRBJ1-1	TRBV19	-	-	TGTGCCAGTAGTATAGGGGCAGCAAACACTGAAGCTTTCTTT	CASSIGAANTEAFF
TRBJ1-4	TRBV11-2	-	TRBD1	TGTGCCAGCAGCTTAGTGGACAGGGGTTCAAATGAAAAACTGTTTTTT	CASSLVDRGSNEKLFF
TRBJ1-1	TRBV19	-	-	TGTGCCAGTAGTCCAGACAGAACGAACACTGAAGCTTTCTTT	CASSPDRTNTEAFF
TRBJ2-5	TRBV2	-	TRBD1	TGTGCCAGCAGTGTCGGACAGGGAAGGGAGACCCAGTACTTC	CASSVGQGRETQYF
TRBJ2-2	TRBV9	-	-	TGTGCCAGCAGCGTAGGGTTGCAGGGGAACACCGGGGAGCTGTTTTTT	CASSVGLQGNTGELFF
TRBJ2-7	TRBV7-8	few	TRBD2	TGTGCCAGCAGCCTGGGACTAGCGGGAGGATACGAGCAGTACTTC	CASSLGLAGGYEQYF
TRBJ1-5	TRBV4-1	-	TRBD1	TGCGCCAGCAGCCAAGAACAGGGGGTCTATCAGCCCCAGCATTTT	CASSQEQGVYQPQHF
TRBJ2-2	TRBV5-1	-	-	TGCGCCAGCAGCTACGGACATCTCACCGGGGAGCTGTTTTTT	CASSYGHLTGELFF
TRBJ1-5	TRBV2	few	-	TGTGCCAGCAGTGGGGGGCGCTCGGGCAATCAGCCCCAGCATTTT	CASSGGRSGNQPQHF
TRBJ1-1	TRBV7-9	-	-	TGTGCCAGCAGCCCGGGTTCTGTAGCTTTCTTT	CASSPGSVAFF
TRBJ2-2	TRBV30	-	TRBD2	TGTGCCTGGAGTGGAGGGACTAGCGGGGACACCGGGGAGCTGTTTTTT	CAWSGGTSGDTGELFF
TRBJ1-6	TRBV18	-	-	TGTGCCAGCTCACCTAATGGACAGACTAATAATTCACCCCTCCACTTT	CASSPNGQTNNSPLHF
TRBJ1-1	TRBV19	-	-	TGTGCCAGTAGTATAGATCTGCGGACAGTGAACACTGAAGCTTTCTTT	CASSIDLRTVNTEAFF
TRBJ1-5	TRBV30	-	-	TGTGCCTGGAGTGTACATTCGGGGGGCAATCAGCCCCAGCATTTT	CAWSVHSGGNQPQHF
TRBJ1-5	TRBV5-4	-	-	TGTGCCAGCAGCTTGTGGGGGGGTAATCAGCCCCAGCATTTT	CASSLWGGNQPQHF
TRBJ2-1	TRBV4-2	-	TRBD2	TGTGCCAGCAGCCGTTCAGCTAGCGGGAGCAACAATGAGCAGTTCTTC	CASSRSASGSNNEQFF
TRBJ2-3	TRBV2	-	TRBD2	TGTGCCAGCAGGACGGGGAGGGGCACAGATACGCAGTATTTT	CASRTGRGTDTQYF
TRBJ2-7	TRBV4-3	once	-	TGCGCCAGCAGCCAAGAAGACAGCTCCTACGAGCAGTACTTC	CASSQEDSSYEQYF
TRBJ1-1	TRBV6-6	-	TRBD1	TGTGCCAGTCGACAGGGCACTGAAGCTTTCTTT	CASRQGTEAFF
TRBJ1-5	TRBV28	-	TRBD1	TGTGCCAGCAGAACTGACAGGGGTTGGCCCCAGCATTTT	CASRTDRGWPQHF
TRBJ1-5	TRBV18	-	TRBD1	TGTGCCAGCTCAATGGGGACAGGAGCGAATCAGCCCCAGCATTTT	CASSMGTGANQPQHF
TRBJ1-5	TRBV18	-	-	TGTGCCAGCTCACCCAGCGGGGGAAGCAATCAGCCCCAGCATTTT	CASSPSGGSNQPQHF
TRBJ2-7	TRBV5-5	-	TRBD1	TGTGCCAGCAGACCGCCGGGACAGCCATTCTACGAGCAGTACTTC	CASRPPGQPFYEQYF
TRBJ2-7	TRBV5-4	few	TRBD1	TGTGCCAGCAGCTCCGGGACAGGGGGCGAGCAGTACTTC	CASSSGTGGEQYF
TRBJ2-7	TRBV23-1	-	-	TGCGCCAGCAGTCAATCGCGACATCCCCCTGCGGGATCGAGCTCCTACGAGCAGTACTTC	CASSQSRHPPAGSSSYEQYF
TRBJ2-2	TRBV15	-	TRBD1	TGTGCCACCAGCAGAGGTTGGGTGATCGGGACAGGGAACACCGGGGAGCTGTTTTTT	CATSRGWVIGTGNTGELFF
TRBJ2-5	TRBV4-3	few	TRBD2	TGCGCCAGCAGCCCGACGGGGGGTGGGGAGACCCAGTACTTC	CASSPTGGGETQYF
TRBJ2-1	TRBV5-4	-	TRBD1	TGTGCCAGCAGCTGGGGACAGGGGGCCTACAATGAGCAGTTCTTC	CASSWGQGAYNEQFF
TRBJ2-1	TRBV19	-	-	TGTGCCAGTAGTCTGGACTGGGGGCGGGCTTACAATGAGCAGTTCTTC	CASSLDWGRAYNEQFF
TRBJ2-3	TRBV7-8	-	TRBD2	TGTGCCAGCAGCTTATTTCCGGGGGGGCAGTATTTT	CASSLFPGGQYF
TRBJ1-2	TRBV4-2	-	TRBD1	TGTGCCAGCAGCCAAGATAAACAGGGGCGGAACTATGGCTACACCTTC	CASSQDKQGRNYGYTF
TRBJ2-7	TRBV6-6	-	TRBD2	TGTGCCAGCAGCCCCACTAGCGGGAGCCCCAACGAGCAGTACTTC	CASSPTSGSPNEQYF
TRBJ2-7	TRBV4-2	-	TRBD1	TGTGCCAGCAGCCGTACGGGACAGGGGATGGGCGAGCAGTACTTC	CASSRTGQGMGEQYF
TRBJ1-5	TRBV18	-	TRBD1	TGTGCCAGCTCAGTCACATCGCCGGGACAGGGGGTCGATCAGCCCCAGCATTTT	CASSVTSPGQGVDQPQHF
TRBJ2-5	TRBV27	-	TRBD2	TGTGCCAGCAGTTTAGCGGGAGGGCTGGAGACCCAGTACTTC	CASSLAGGLETQYF
TRBJ2-2	TRBV9	-	-	TGTGCCAGCAGCGACAAGCATCCTACTTACGCCGGGACACAAAACACCGGGGAGCTGTTTTTT	CASSDKHPTYAGTQNTGELFF
TRBJ2-7	TRBV5-1	-	TRBD2	TGCGCCAGCAGCTTGGTGCTAGCGGGAGGGGAAGAGCAGTACTTC	CASSLVLAGGEEQYF
TRBJ2-1	TRBV5-6	-	TRBD2	TGTGCCAGCAGCTTGGGTAGCGGGACCGGTCGTGAGCAGTTCTTC	CASSLGSGTGREQFF
TRBJ1-5	TRBV28	-	TRBD1	TGTGCCAGCAGTTCGGGACAGGGCAAACAGCCCCAGCATTTT	CASSSGQGKQPQHF